The T cell receptor beta chain under discussion was sequenced for a study of OX40 agonist ivuxolimab in advanced cancers. Study as a whole: It was permissible to have had prior anti-PD-1, anti-PD-L1 or anti-CTLA-4 therapy, and around 40% had some. Study-level results: Also showing low normalized T-cell clonal expansion were some of the nonresponders. In the 0.1-3.0 mg/kg groups, partial responders showed among the lowest expansion. At 0.1 to 3.0 mg/kg, CD4+ and CD8+ blood T cells expanded clonally by week 6.

In the case of this clone: Its antigen is unidentified.

TCRdb's copy holds only in-frame clones and misses some; the assay was immunoSEQ multiplex PCR. The table records some 64,000 clones, about four fifths of them present only once. Germline V gene sequence: CDR1 MNHEY, CDR2 SMNVEV (reference sequence). V trimming: 6 bases; J trimming: 7 bases; junction bases outside the gene matches: 6. The CDR3 extends over 15 amino acids. The V gene is TRBV27, the J gene TRBJ1-6, with 10 positions matching TRBD1. This material consisted of CD4+ or CD8+ T cells sorted from blood, taken in a trial of the OX40 agonist ivuxolimab. The TCR originated in an adult with an advanced solid tumor such as melanoma, head and neck, liver or kidney cancer. Written as DNA, the CDR3 is TGTGCCAGCAGCCCGACGGACAGGGGGAATTCACCCCTCCACTTT. Translation: CASSPTDRGNSPLHF.